These 8 T cell receptor beta chains were sequenced from one sample in a study of shared clonotypes between healthy human individuals. Assay: immunoSEQ multiplex PCR; the TCRdb copy retains only in-frame clones and omits some. The sample lists roughly 2,500,000 clones; over 85% were seen once. Sample: naive CD4+ T cells from PBMCs. Subset of the sample: CD45RA+ positively selected. The receptors come from a man aged 18 to 29 in good health. Some clones in this sample may be carry-over from other donors' samples.

This clone was seen just once. This chain uses TRBV7-3 with TRBJ2-6; D gene uncertain. The CDR3 is made up of 16 amino acids. Germline V gives CDR1 SGHTA, CDR2 FQGTGA. The germline V and J ends were trimmed by 0 bases and 0 bases, with 6 bases remaining between them. CDR3 loop: CASSLTSLSGANVLTF. Written as DNA, the CDR3 is TGTGCCAGCAGCTTAACCAGTCTCTCTGGGGCCAACGTCCTGACTTTC.

This chain links TRBV23-1 with TRBJ2-2; D is possibly TRBD1 (6 bases). TRBV23-1 is noted as an ORF with a role that remains uncertain. The CDR3 contains 13 residues. V dropped 8 bases and J dropped 5 bases, with 12 bases sitting between them. The CDR3 nucleotides are TGCGCCAGCGGCAGGGGTGGGACCGGGGAGCTGTTTTTT. Protein: CASGRGGTGELFF.

This chain connects TRBV28 to TRBJ1-2; a possible D gene is TRBD1 (6 bases). V lost 3 bases, J lost 4 bases, and 15 bases lay in between. The germline V gene has CDR1 MDHEN and CDR2 SYDVKM. The CDR3 has 15 residues. CDR3 nucleotides: TGTGCCAGCAGTTTCTCAACAGGGATGGGCTATGGCTACACCTTC. Protein: CASSFSTGMGYGYTF.

The rearrangement joins TRBV18 to TRBJ1-2, with 7 bases lining up with TRBD1. This CDR3 spans 14 amino acids. CDR1 is KGHSH and CDR2 is LQKENI in the germline V gene. After removal of 1 base from V and 9 bases from J, the junction contained 8 bases not matched to a gene. The CDR3 nucleotides are TGTGCCAGCTCACCACTTGGGACAGCGAGCAGCTACACCTTC. It codes for CASSPLGTASSYTF. The variable domain in full, completed from reference TRBV18 and TRBJ1-2, reads NAGVMQNPRHLVRRRGQEARLRCSPMKGHSHVYWYRQLPEEGLKFMVYLQKENIIDESGMPKERFSAEFPKEGPSILRIQQVVRGDSAAYFCASSPLGTASSYTFGSGTRLTVV.

The J gene is TRBJ2-3, the V gene TRBV7-2; D is uncertain. This CDR3 is built from 12 residues. Trimming took off 5 bases at V and 6 bases at J, with 9 bases between the two ends. From germline, CDR1 is SGHTA and CDR2 FQGNSA. The CDR3 DNA follows: TGTGCCAGCAGCCCTACCCGTGATACGCAGTATTTT. Its protein is CASSPTRDTQYF.

Of note for this clone: In the same sample, other DNA sequences code for this CDR3. The chain recombines TRBV19 with TRBJ1-2, with D unclear. The CDR3 spans 11 residues. With 1 base removed from V and 8 bases from J, the gap between germline ends came to 5 bases. Germline assignment: CDR1 LNHDA and CDR2 SQIVND (reference sequence). The CDR3 sequence: CASSIGYGYTF. CDR3 DNA: TGTGCCAGTAGTATAGGGTACGGCTACACCTTC.

The V call is TRBV4-1, the J call TRBJ2-7; 13 bases line up with TRBD2. The CDR3 consists of 16 residues. The V and J ends lost 4 bases and 2 bases, in that order; junction bases with no gene match: 5. Germline V gene lookup returns CDR1 MGHRA and CDR2 YSYEKL. The CDR3 protein is CASSLRTSGSAYEQYF. The CDR3 DNA reads as TGCGCCAGCAGCCTAAGGACTAGCGGGAGCGCCTACGAGCAGTACTTC.

The rearrangement joins TRBV27 to TRBJ2-5; 8 bases fit TRBD1. Germline values: CDR1 MNHEY, CDR2 SMNVEV (reference sequence). Unmatched junction bases numbered 9, after V lost 7 bases and J lost 2 bases. The CDR3 is 15 amino acids. The CDR3 DNA sequence: TGTGCCAGCAAACCCAGACAGGGGCGGCAAGAGACCCAGTACTTC. Translation: CASKPRQGRQETQYF.